This T cell receptor beta chain was captured in a study of T-cell memory formation after mild COVID-19. Study-level background: Largely donor-specific sequence clusters came from a couple of donors.

The CDR3 has 14 residues. Germline V gene lookup returns CDR1 SGHRS and CDR2 YFSETQ. Trimming shortened V by 4 bases and J by 0 bases, and 9 bases separated the two germline ends. A word on this clonotype: What it binds is unknown.

Notes on the study in general: Among contracting clones, CD4+ were mainly CM/EM and CD8+ enriched in EMRA. Pre-infection memory carried some responding clones, suggesting that cross-reactive memory joined.

With constant-segment primers, 5'RACE yielded cDNA libraries of TCR alpha and TCR beta that carried sample barcodes and UMIs. MiXCR, run by TCRdb on the 5' RACE reads, gives a single entry per CDR3 protein. The data contain around 310,000 distinct CDR3 sequences, around a sixth of them singletons. This receptor was taken from a man younger than 35 who had mild COVID-19 (a few samples of this study predate the infection). Cell type and time point are not known. Input material: PBMCs or a T cell subset sorted from them (not recorded which). This chain links TRBV5-1 with TRBJ2-3; D gene ambiguous. CDR3 sequence: CASSPNFSTDTQYF. The CDR3 nucleotides are TGCGCCAGCAGCCCCAACTTCAGCACAGATACGCAGTATTTT.